This passage covers 2 T cell receptor beta chains from one sample sequenced in a study of CD4 T cells in relation to SARS-CoV-2 and coronaviruses. For these receptors, no antigen is known. Generated by immunoSEQ multiplex PCR, the TCRdb table keeps only in-frame clones and is missing some. The table records about 12,000 clones, 70% to 85% of them present only once. The unexposed donors gave CD4+ T cells in about 2011-2019, prior to COVID-19. After ten to eleven days of culture, CD4+ T cells were isolated. Sequencing input: CD4+ T cells from PBMCs, cultured in vitro. Receptor source: a human donor in good health.

The chain employs TRBV2 and TRBJ1-2; 8 bases are shared with TRBD1. Germline values: CDR1 SNHLY, CDR2 FYNNEI. The CDR3 loop spans 15 amino acids. Unmatched junction bases numbered 11, after V lost 6 bases and J lost 5 bases. CDR3 sequence reads: CASRQPGQAFYGYTF. CDR3 in DNA: TGTGCCAGCAGGCAACCGGGACAGGCTTTTTATGGCTACACCTTC.

This clone is a singleton in its sample. This rearrangement joins TRBV6-5 to TRBJ2-5; D is undetermined. The CDR3 has 14 residues. Germline V gene lookup returns CDR1 MNHEY and CDR2 SVGAGI. V lost 6 bases and J 1 base, leaving 12 bases between the germline ends. This CDR3 reads CASSRGWVQETQYF. CDR3 nucleotide sequence: TGTGCCAGCAGCCGCGGCTGGGTCCAAGAGACCCAGTACTTC.